The rows below give T cell receptor beta chains drawn from one sample of a study of T cell repertoires in cytomegalovirus infection. One entry per CDR3 protein, called by TCRdb with MiXCR from the reads. Of about 320,000 distinct CDR3 sequences listed, more than 9% are singletons. Sequenced: PBMCs. These receptors all come from a human donor in good health (CMV status not recorded). Some clones in this sample may be carry-over from other donors' samples. Both conserved end residues are part of each CDR3. A D gene is named only where the DNA matches it firmly. Clone size appears in some rows only: once, few, many, or a class for an expanded clone.

cdr3_length: 14; clone_size: -; d_call: -; v_call: TRBV28; j_call: TRBJ2-3; cdr3_aa: CASSLWGAADTQYF; cdr3_nt: TGTGCCAGCAGTTTGTGGGGTGCCGCAGATACGCAGTATTTT
cdr3_length: 16; clone_size: few; d_call: -; v_call: TRBV25-1; j_call: TRBJ1-5; cdr3_aa: CASSESGRQVGQPQHF; cdr3_nt: TGTGCCAGCAGTGAATCTGGGAGACAGGTCGGTCAGCCCCAGCATTTT
cdr3_length: 14; clone_size: many; d_call: -; v_call: TRBV6-6; j_call: TRBJ1-1; cdr3_aa: CASSYTGQITEAFF; cdr3_nt: TGTGCCAGCAGTTACACGGGACAAATCACTGAAGCTTTCTTT
cdr3_length: 14; clone_size: many; d_call: TRBD1; v_call: TRBV6-6; j_call: TRBJ1-5; cdr3_aa: CASSPAGGYQPQHF; cdr3_nt: TGTGCCAGCAGTCCTGCAGGGGGCTACCAGCCCCAGCATTTT
cdr3_length: 12; clone_size: -; d_call: -; v_call: TRBV19; j_call: TRBJ1-1; cdr3_aa: CASRWGDTEAFF; cdr3_nt: TGTGCCAGTAGGTGGGGAGACACTGAAGCTTTCTTT
cdr3_length: 18; clone_size: few; d_call: TRBD1; v_call: TRBV24-1; j_call: TRBJ2-1; cdr3_aa: CATSARAGTGQSYNEQFF; cdr3_nt: TGTGCCACCAGTGCGAGGGCCGGGACAGGACAATCCTACAATGAGCAGTTCTTC
cdr3_length: 16; clone_size: few; d_call: TRBD1; v_call: TRBV28; j_call: TRBJ1-1; cdr3_aa: CASRPTHRGVATEAFF; cdr3_nt: TGTGCCAGCAGACCAACCCACAGGGGGGTCGCCACTGAAGCTTTCTTT
cdr3_length: 13; clone_size: few; d_call: -; v_call: TRBV18; j_call: TRBJ2-5; cdr3_aa: CASSQTRQETQYF; cdr3_nt: TGTGCCAGCTCCCAGACTAGGCAAGAGACCCAGTACTTC
cdr3_length: 16; clone_size: -; d_call: -; v_call: TRBV12-3/TRBV12-4; j_call: TRBJ2-2; cdr3_aa: CASGKEMPLNTGELFF; cdr3_nt: TGTGCCAGCGGGAAAGAAATGCCCCTTAACACCGGGGAGCTGTTTTTT
cdr3_length: 15; clone_size: -; d_call: TRBD2; v_call: TRBV7-3; j_call: TRBJ2-1; cdr3_aa: CASSLTAGGGDEQFF; cdr3_nt: TGTGCCAGCAGCTTAACAGCGGGAGGGGGGGATGAGCAGTTCTTC
cdr3_length: 17; clone_size: few; d_call: -; v_call: TRBV4-3; j_call: TRBJ2-6; cdr3_aa: CASSYRQDVSGANVLTF; cdr3_nt: TGCGCCAGCAGCTATCGACAAGACGTCTCTGGGGCCAACGTCCTGACTTTC